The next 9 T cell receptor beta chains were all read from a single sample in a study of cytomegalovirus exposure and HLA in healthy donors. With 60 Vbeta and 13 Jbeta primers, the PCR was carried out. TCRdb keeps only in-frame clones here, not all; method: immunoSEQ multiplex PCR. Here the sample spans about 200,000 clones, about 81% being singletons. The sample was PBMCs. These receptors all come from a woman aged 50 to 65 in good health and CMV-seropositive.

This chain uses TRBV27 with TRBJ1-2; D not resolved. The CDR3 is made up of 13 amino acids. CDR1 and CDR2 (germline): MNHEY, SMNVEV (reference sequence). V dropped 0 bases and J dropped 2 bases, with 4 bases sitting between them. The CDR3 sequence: CASSLSVNYGYTF. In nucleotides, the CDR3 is TGTGCCAGCAGTTTATCCGTCAACTATGGCTACACCTTC.

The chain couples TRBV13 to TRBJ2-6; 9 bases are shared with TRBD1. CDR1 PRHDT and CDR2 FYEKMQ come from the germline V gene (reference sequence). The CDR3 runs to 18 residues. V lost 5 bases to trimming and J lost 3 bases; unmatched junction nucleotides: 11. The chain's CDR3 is CASSLSLDRGSGANVLTF. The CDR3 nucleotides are TGTGCCAGCAGCCTAAGCCTGGACAGGGGAAGTGGGGCCAACGTCCTGACTTTC.

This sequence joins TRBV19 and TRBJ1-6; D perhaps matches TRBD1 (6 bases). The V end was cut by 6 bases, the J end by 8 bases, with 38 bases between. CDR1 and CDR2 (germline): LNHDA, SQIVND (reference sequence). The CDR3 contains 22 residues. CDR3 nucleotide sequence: TGTGCCAGTAGCCAGGACAGTATTATGGGTCTTAGTCGTCGCTTGACACATTCACCCCTCCACTTT. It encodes CASSQDSIMGLSRRLTHSPLHF.

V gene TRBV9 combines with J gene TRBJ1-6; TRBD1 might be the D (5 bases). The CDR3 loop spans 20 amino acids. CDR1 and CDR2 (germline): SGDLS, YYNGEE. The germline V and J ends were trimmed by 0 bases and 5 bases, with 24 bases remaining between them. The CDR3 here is CASSVGGSPGGPRNNSPLHF. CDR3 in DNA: TGTGCCAGCAGCGTAGGCGGATCCCCGGGGGGTCCCCGAAATAATTCACCCCTCCACTTT.

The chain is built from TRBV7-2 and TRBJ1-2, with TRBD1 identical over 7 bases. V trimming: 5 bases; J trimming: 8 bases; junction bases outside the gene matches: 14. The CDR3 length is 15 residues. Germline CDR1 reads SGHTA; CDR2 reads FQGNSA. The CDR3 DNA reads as TGTGCCAGCAGCGCCCGGGACAGTCCAACGGTGGGCTACACCTTC. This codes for CASSARDSPTVGYTF.

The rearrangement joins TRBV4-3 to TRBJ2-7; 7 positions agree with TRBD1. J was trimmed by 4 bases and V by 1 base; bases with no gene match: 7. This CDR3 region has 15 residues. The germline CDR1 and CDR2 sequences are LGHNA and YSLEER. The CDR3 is CASSQGQGIGYEQYF. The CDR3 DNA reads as TGCGCCAGCAGCCAAGGACAGGGCATAGGGTACGAGCAGTACTTC.

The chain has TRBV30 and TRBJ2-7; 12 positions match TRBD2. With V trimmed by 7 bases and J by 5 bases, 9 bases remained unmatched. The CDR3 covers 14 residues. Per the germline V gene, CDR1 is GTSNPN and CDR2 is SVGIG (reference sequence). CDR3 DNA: TGTGCCTATAAAAGACTAGCGGGAGTCCACGAGCAGTACTTC. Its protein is CAYKRLAGVHEQYF.

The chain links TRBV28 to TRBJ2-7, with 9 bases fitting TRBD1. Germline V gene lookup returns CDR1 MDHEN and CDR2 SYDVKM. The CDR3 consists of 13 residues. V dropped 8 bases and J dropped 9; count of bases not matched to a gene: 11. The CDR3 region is CASSKVGQGSQYF. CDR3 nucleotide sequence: TGTGCCAGCTCCAAAGTGGGACAGGGATCGCAGTACTTC.

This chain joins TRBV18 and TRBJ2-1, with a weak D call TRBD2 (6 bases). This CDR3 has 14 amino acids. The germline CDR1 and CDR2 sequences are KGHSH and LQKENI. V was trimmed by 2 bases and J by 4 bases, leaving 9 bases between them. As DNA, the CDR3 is TGTGCCAGCTCACCAAGCGGGCCTTACAATGAGCAGTTCTTC. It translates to CASSPSGPYNEQFF.